The 20 T cell receptor beta chains in this list originate from one sample, sequenced in a study of control samples from healthy donors and cancer patients. Generated by immunoSEQ multiplex PCR, the TCRdb table keeps only in-frame clones and is missing some. The table lists about 150,000 clones, roughly 94% of them singletons. What was sequenced was blood. The source of these receptors is a man aged 35-49 years in good health.

The DNA of the CDR3 is TGTGCCAGCAGTACCCAGGGGGCCGGCACTGAAGCTTTCTTT. Amino acids: CASSTQGAGTEAFF. The chain is built from TRBV6-5 and TRBJ1-1; TRBD1 agrees at 8 bases. Germline V gives CDR1 MNHEY, CDR2 SVGAGI. V lost 5 bases to trimming and J lost 4 bases; unmatched junction nucleotides: 6. The length of the CDR3 is 14 residues.

V and J are TRBV4-1 and TRBJ1-3; D uncertain. Per the germline V gene, CDR1 is MGHRA and CDR2 is YSYEKL. V gave up 1 base and J gave up 4 bases, with 5 bases separating them. This CDR3 contains 13 residues. The CDR3 sequence: CASSQGPGNTIYF. CDR3 coding DNA: TGCGCCAGCAGCCAAGGCCCCGGAAACACCATATATTTT.

J is TRBJ1-1 and V is TRBV25-1; 7 nucleotides match TRBD1. The CDR3 is made up of 16 amino acids. Losses at the gene ends were 3 bases for V and 0 bases for J; bases not matched to a gene: 7. CDR1 and CDR2 (germline): MGHDK, SYGVNS. CDR3 loop: CASSEPGDSLNTEAFF. The CDR3 DNA reads TGTGCCAGCAGTGAGCCCGGGGACAGCCTGAACACTGAAGCTTTCTTT.

The chain employs TRBV5-4 and TRBJ2-3; 14 bases are shared with TRBD2. CDR3 length: 17 amino acids. Germline trimming cut 4 bases from V and 5 bases from J; bases unmatched to any gene: 9. The germline V gene has CDR1 SGHNT and CDR2 YYREEE (reference sequence). CDR3: CASSLLRLAGGIDTQYF. The CDR3 nucleotides are TGTGCCAGCAGCCTCTTACGACTAGCGGGGGGGATAGATACGCAGTATTTT.

The chain links TRBV4-1 to TRBJ1-1; D perhaps matches TRBD1 (5 bases). The CDR3 covers 18 residues. Germline V lookup: CDR1 MGHRA, CDR2 YSYEKL. V was cut by 0 bases and J by 4 bases, with 21 bases left in between. The CDR3 DNA sequence: TGCGCCAGCAGCCAAGATTCTTTCGGGCGGGGGTTAAGCACTGAAGCTTTCTTT. Translated, it gives CASSQDSFGRGLSTEAFF.

The chain uses TRBV27 and TRBJ1-6, with D unresolved. Between the trimmed V and J ends, which lost 8 bases and 5 bases, there was a span of 10 bases. CDR3 size: 13 residues. Germline values: CDR1 MNHEY, CDR2 SMNVEV (reference sequence). For the CDR3, the DNA is TGTGCCAGCCAATGGGGAAATAATTCACCCCTCCACTTT. This codes for CASQWGNNSPLHF.

This chain joins TRBV28 and TRBJ1-1; D is undetermined. Germline V gene sequence: CDR1 MDHEN, CDR2 SYDVKM. The CDR3 spans 15 residues. The V gene lost 2 bases and the J gene lost 1 base, with 11 bases spanning the gap. Here the CDR3 reads CASSLVGLGNTEAFF. The CDR3 DNA reads TGTGCCAGCAGTTTAGTGGGTTTGGGGAACACTGAAGCTTTCTTT. Supplemented by reference TRBV28 and TRBJ1-1, the full variable domain reads DVKVTQSSRYLVKRTGEKVFLECVQDMDHENMFWYRQDPGLGLRLIYFSYDVKMKEKGDIPEGYSVSREKKERFSLILESASTNQTSMYLCASSLVGLGNTEAFFGQGTRLTVV.

The rearrangement links TRBV7-2 to TRBJ1-3; D unclear. The length of the CDR3 is 14 residues. V lost 4 bases to trimming and J lost 0 bases, with 7 bases between them. Germline CDR1 reads SGHTA; CDR2 reads FQGNSA. CDR3 sequence reads: CASSWSRSGNTIYF. In DNA form, the CDR3 reads TGTGCCAGCAGCTGGTCACGCTCTGGAAACACCATATATTTT. Variable domain in full (rest from reference TRBV7-2 and TRBJ1-3): GAGVSQSPSNKVTEKGKDVELRCDPISGHTALYWYRQSLGQGLEFLIYFQGNSAPDKSGLPSDRFSAERTGGSVSTLTIQRTQQEDSAVYLCASSWSRSGNTIYFGEGSWLTVV.

This sequence joins TRBV7-8 and TRBJ1-4; no clear D. This CDR3 is 14 amino acids long. Germline V lookup: CDR1 SGHVS, CDR2 FQNEAQ. V was cut by 5 bases and J by 8 bases, with 15 bases left in between. The CDR3: CASSPSYQVEKLFF. DNA for the CDR3: TGTGCCAGCAGCCCCAGCTACCAGGTCGAAAAACTGTTTTTT.

On this clone: The same CDR3 also results from other DNA sequences found in this sample. CDR3 amino acids: CASSPGQGNEKLFF. CDR3 bases: TGCGCCAGCAGCCCAGGACAGGGGAATGAAAAACTGTTTTTT. This chain connects TRBV5-1 to TRBJ1-4, with 9 bases that match TRBD1. The ends lost 4 bases at V and 5 bases at J; junction bases unmatched: 3. From germline, CDR1 is SGHRS and CDR2 YFSETQ. The CDR3 totals 14 residues.

The V gene is TRBV19, the J gene TRBJ1-5; D gene unclear. CDR1 is LNHDA and CDR2 is SQIVND in the germline V gene (reference sequence). The V and J ends lost 3 bases and 7 bases respectively, with 13 bases between them. CDR3 length equals 14 residues. Here the CDR3 reads CASSIASIGQPQHF. The CDR3 DNA follows: TGTGCCAGTAGTATCGCTTCCATCGGGCAGCCCCAGCATTTT.

The rearrangement uses TRBV5-3 and TRBJ1-1; weak D call: TRBD1 (5 bases). TRBV5-3 is an open reading frame, and its role is uncertain. The CDR3 length is 14 residues. Trimming stripped 2 bases from V and 7 bases from J, with 15 bases between. The CDR3 sequence is CARSFRERGDEAFF. The CDR3 nucleotides are TGTGCCAGAAGCTTCCGGGAAAGGGGAGATGAAGCTTTCTTT.

The gene calls are TRBV9 and TRBJ2-2, with D perhaps matching TRBD1 (6 bases). Germline CDR1 reads SGDLS; CDR2 reads YYNGEE. V dropped 7 bases and J dropped 0 bases, with 13 bases sitting between them. The CDR3 consists of 15 residues. The CDR3 loop reads CASATGTTNTGELFF. The CDR3 DNA follows: TGTGCCAGCGCCACCGGGACAACGAACACCGGGGAGCTGTTTTTT.

The rearrangement uses TRBV9 and TRBJ2-6; 7 bases align to TRBD1. This CDR3 has 18 amino acids. J gave up 1 base and V 3 bases, and 10 bases lay outside the gene matches. The germline V gene encodes CDR1 SGDLS and CDR2 YYNGEE. The CDR3 coding sequence is TGTGCCAGCAGCGCCTCTGGACAGGTAGCTTCTGGGGCCAACGTCCTGACTTTC. Amino acid sequence: CASSASGQVASGANVLTF.

This sequence joins TRBV6-1 and TRBJ2-7, with 8 bases that match TRBD1. Germline values: CDR1 MNHNS, CDR2 SASEGT. The V segment lost 1 base and the J segment 2 bases; nucleotides outside the gene matches: 7. The CDR3 sequence is 16 residues long. Here the CDR3 reads CASSEGGAGGPYEQYF. The CDR3 DNA is TGTGCCAGCAGTGAAGGGGGGGCAGGGGGCCCCTACGAGCAGTACTTC.

The chain is built from TRBV7-8 and TRBJ1-5; a weak D match, TRBD1 (6 bases). V was shortened by 2 bases and J by 4 bases, with 12 bases between the two germline ends. CDR3 length: 15 amino acids. The germline V gene has CDR1 SGHVS and CDR2 FQNEAQ. The CDR3 region is CASSLTGARNQPQHF. The CDR3 DNA sequence: TGTGCCAGCAGCTTAACGGGGGCGCGAAATCAGCCCCAGCATTTT.

The rearrangement links TRBV3-1 (or the pseudogene TRBV3-2) to TRBJ2-7; 10 nucleotides match TRBD1. V shed 4 bases, J shed 2 bases, and the junction held 2 bases outside the gene matches. The CDR3 covers 14 residues. From germline, CDR1 is LGHDT and CDR2 YNNKEL (reference sequence). CDR3 DNA sequence: TGTGCCAGCAGCCTAGGACAGGGGGCCTACGAGCAGTACTTC. Translation gives CASSLGQGAYEQYF.

V usage is TRBV29-1 and J usage is TRBJ2-5; 7 positions agree with TRBD2. Per germline, CDR1 SQVTM and CDR2 ANQGSEA. V dropped 4 bases and J dropped 1; count of bases not matched to a gene: 6. The CDR3 loop spans 14 amino acids. In DNA, the CDR3 is TGCAGCGTTGTCCGGGGAGGGGTCCAAGAGACCCAGTACTTC. It translates to CSVVRGGVQETQYF.

On this clone: This sample also contains other DNA sequences that code for the same CDR3. The chain links TRBV28 to TRBJ1-6; 9 bases agree with TRBD1. The germline V gene has CDR1 MDHEN and CDR2 SYDVKM. Unmatched junction bases numbered 6, after V lost 5 bases and J lost 10 bases. This CDR3 is built from 14 residues. The DNA of the CDR3 is TGTGCCAGCAGTCCGGGACAGGGTTACTCACCCCTCCACTTT. Translation: CASSPGQGYSPLHF. Together with reference TRBV28 and TRBJ1-6, the CDR3 gives the full variable domain: DVKVTQSSRYLVKRTGEKVFLECVQDMDHENMFWYRQDPGLGLRLIYFSYDVKMKEKGDIPEGYSVSREKKERFSLILESASTNQTSMYLCASSPGQGYSPLHFGNGTRLTVT.

This rearrangement joins TRBV4-1 to TRBJ2-2, with a tentative D call TRBD1 (6 bases). The V end was cut by 2 bases, the J end by 1 base, with 14 bases between. Per germline, CDR1 MGHRA and CDR2 YSYEKL. This CDR3 contains 17 residues. CDR3 sequence reads: CASSQPKQGRNTGELFF. The CDR3 DNA is TGCGCCAGCAGCCAACCAAAACAGGGACGGAACACCGGGGAGCTGTTTTTT.